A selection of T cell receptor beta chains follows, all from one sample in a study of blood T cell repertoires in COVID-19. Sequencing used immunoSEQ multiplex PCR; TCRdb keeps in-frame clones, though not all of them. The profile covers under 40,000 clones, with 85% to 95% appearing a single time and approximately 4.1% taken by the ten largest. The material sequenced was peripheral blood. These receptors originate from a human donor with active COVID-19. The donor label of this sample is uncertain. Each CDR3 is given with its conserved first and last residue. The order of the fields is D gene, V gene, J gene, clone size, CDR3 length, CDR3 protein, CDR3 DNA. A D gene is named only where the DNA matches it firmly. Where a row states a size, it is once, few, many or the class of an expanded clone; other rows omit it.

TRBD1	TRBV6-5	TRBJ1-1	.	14	CASRTDRGPTEAFF	TGTGCCAGCAGGACCGACAGGGGGCCAACTGAAGCTTTCTTT
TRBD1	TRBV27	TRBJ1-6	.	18	CASSTTGDLHPQDSPLHF	TGTGCCAGCAGTACAACAGGGGACCTCCATCCCCAGGATTCACCCCTCCACTTT
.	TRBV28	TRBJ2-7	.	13	CASSPTGRLEQYF	TGTGCCAGCAGTCCCACAGGGCGTCTCGAGCAGTACTTC
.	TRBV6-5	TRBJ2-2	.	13	CASQTANTGELFF	TGTGCCAGCCAGACTGCGAACACCGGGGAGCTGTTTTTT
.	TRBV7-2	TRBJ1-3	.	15	CASSITGNGGNTIYF	TGTGCCAGCAGTATAACCGGGAACGGAGGAAACACCATATATTTT
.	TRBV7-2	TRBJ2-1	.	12	CASTDPRLEQFF	TGTGCCAGCACCGACCCGCGGCTTGAGCAGTTCTTC
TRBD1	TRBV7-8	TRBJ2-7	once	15	CASSLRQGAMHEQYF	TGTGCCAGCAGCCTCCGACAGGGGGCTATGCACGAGCAGTACTTC
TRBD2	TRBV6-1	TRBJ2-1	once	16	CASSEAPGGVKDEQFF	TGTGCCAGCAGTGAAGCGCCGGGGGGGGTGAAAGATGAGCAGTTCTTC
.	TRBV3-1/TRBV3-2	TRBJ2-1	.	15	CASSPFQISYNEQFF	TGTGCCAGCAGCCCTTTTCAGATTTCCTACAATGAGCAGTTCTTC
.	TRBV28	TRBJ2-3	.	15	CASSTLGLTPDTQYF	TGTGCCAGCAGCACCCTTGGACTCACCCCCGATACGCAGTATTTT
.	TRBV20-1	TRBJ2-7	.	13	CSASHGGAYEQYF	TGCAGTGCGAGTCATGGCGGAGCCTACGAGCAGTACTTC
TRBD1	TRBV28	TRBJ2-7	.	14	CASSQGGRVYGQYF	TGTGCCAGCAGTCAAGGGGGCCGGGTCTACGGGCAGTACTTC
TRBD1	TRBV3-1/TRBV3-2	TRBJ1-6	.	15	CASSKWGDRYSPLHF	TGTGCCAGCAGCAAGTGGGGGGACAGGTATTCACCCCTCCACTTT
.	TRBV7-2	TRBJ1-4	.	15	CASSLAGLPEEKLFF	TGTGCCAGCAGCTTAGCAGGCCTTCCGGAGGAAAAACTGTTTTTT
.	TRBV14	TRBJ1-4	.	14	CASSPRATNEKLFF	TGTGCCAGCAGCCCCCGTGCAACTAATGAAAAACTGTTTTTT
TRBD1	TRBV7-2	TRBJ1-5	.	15	CASSMDRGSNQPQHF	TGTGCCAGCAGCATGGACAGGGGGAGCAATCAGCCCCAGCATTTT
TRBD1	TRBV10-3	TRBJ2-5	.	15	CAISPPGQGVETQYF	TGTGCCATCAGCCCCCCGGGACAGGGAGTGGAGACCCAGTACTTC
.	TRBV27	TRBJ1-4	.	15	CASSPLQGANEKLFF	TGTGCCAGCAGTCCATTACAGGGAGCTAATGAAAAACTGTTTTTT
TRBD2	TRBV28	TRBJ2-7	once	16	CASSPSGEGPTYEQYF	TGTGCCAGCAGTCCCTCTGGGGAGGGACCCACCTACGAGCAGTACTTC
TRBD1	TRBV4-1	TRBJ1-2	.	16	CASSQEFTGGNYGYTF	TGCGCCAGCAGCCAAGAGTTTACAGGGGGCAACTATGGCTACACCTTC
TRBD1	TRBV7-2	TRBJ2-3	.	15	CASSLDRGKTDTQYF	TGTGCCAGCAGCTTGGACAGGGGTAAGACAGATACGCAGTATTTT
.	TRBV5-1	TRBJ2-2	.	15	CASSLGQTNTGELFF	TGCGCCAGCAGCTTGGGCCAGACGAACACCGGGGAGCTGTTTTTT
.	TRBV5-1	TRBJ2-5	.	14	CASSLRQGEETQYF	TGCGCCAGCAGCTTGCGGCAGGGTGAAGAGACCCAGTACTTC
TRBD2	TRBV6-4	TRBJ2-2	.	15	CASSRLASNTGELFF	TGTGCCAGCAGTAGACTAGCGTCGAACACCGGGGAGCTGTTTTTT
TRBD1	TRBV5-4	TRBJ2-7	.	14	CASSVRDRAYEQYF	TGTGCCAGCAGCGTCCGGGACAGGGCCTACGAGCAGTACTTC
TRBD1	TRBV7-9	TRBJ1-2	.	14	CATGGGGRDYGYTF	TGTGCCACCGGCGGAGGGGGCAGGGACTATGGCTACACCTTC
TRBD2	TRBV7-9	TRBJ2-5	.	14	CASSQRGGQETQYF	TGTGCCAGCAGCCAACGGGGGGGCCAAGAGACCCAGTACTTC
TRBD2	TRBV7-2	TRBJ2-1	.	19	CASSLAGTSGRNSYNEQFF	TGTGCCAGCAGCTTAGCCGGGACTAGCGGGCGTAACTCCTACAATGAGCAGTTCTTC
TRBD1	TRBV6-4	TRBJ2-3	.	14	CASSPTGWADTQYF	TGTGCCAGTTCACCGACAGGGTGGGCAGATACGCAGTATTTT
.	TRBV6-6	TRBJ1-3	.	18	CASSPNLRNSGGRNTIYF	TGTGCCAGCAGTCCGAACCTCCGAAATTCAGGAGGTAGAAACACCATATATTTT
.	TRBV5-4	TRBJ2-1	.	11	CASSAGGQQFF	TGTGCCAGCAGCGCTGGCGGGCAACAGTTCTTC
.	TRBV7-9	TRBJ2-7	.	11	CASSPKNEQYF	TGTGCCAGCAGCCCTAAGAACGAGCAGTACTTC
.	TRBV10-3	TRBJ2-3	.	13	CATREENTDTQYF	TGTGCCACACGGGAAGAGAACACAGATACGCAGTATTTT
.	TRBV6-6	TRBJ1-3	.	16	CASSYGTSNSGNTIYF	TGTGCCAGCAGTTACGGGACAAGTAATTCTGGAAACACCATATATTTT
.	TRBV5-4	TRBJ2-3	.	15	CASSLDGGETDTQYF	TGTGCCAGCAGCTTGGACGGGGGAGAGACAGATACGCAGTATTTT
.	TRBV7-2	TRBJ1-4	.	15	CASSLQGTTNEKLFF	TGTGCCAGCAGCCTCCAGGGGACGACTAATGAAAAACTGTTTTTT
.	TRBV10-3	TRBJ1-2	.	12	CAISDTNYGYTF	TGTGCCATCAGTGACACTAACTATGGCTACACCTTC
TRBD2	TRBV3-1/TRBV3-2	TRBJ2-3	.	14	CASSQRGGGNTQYF	TGTGCCAGCAGCCAGCGGGGGGGCGGCAATACGCAGTATTTT
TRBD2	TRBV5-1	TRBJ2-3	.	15	CASSFGTSMADTQYF	TGCGCCAGCAGCTTCGGGACTAGCATGGCAGATACGCAGTATTTT